This entry features one T cell receptor (beta chain) sequence. The antigen remains unidentified. TCRdb re-derived calls from the 5' RACE reads in MiXCR, one entry per CDR3 protein. The sample yields more than 120,000 distinct CDR3 sequences, roughly 19% seen once. These data originate in a study of T-cell memory formation after mild COVID-19. Background on the study: Largely donor-specific TCR clusters were found.

Broader study findings: Memory sampled before infection contained some responding clones, suggesting cross-reactive memory joined.

Trimming stripped 3 bases from V and 8 bases from J, with 17 bases between. CDR1 and CDR2 (germline): KGHSH, LQKENI. This CDR3 region has 16 residues. The sample was PBMCs or a T cell subset sorted from them (not recorded which). The rearrangement links TRBV18 to TRBJ1-6; maybe TRBD1 (5 bases). The source of this sequence is an adult woman who had mild COVID-19 (a few samples of this study predate the infection). Cell type and time point are not known. The CDR3 spells CASSPRRALGDSPLHF. CDR3 in DNA: TGTGCCAGCTCACCCCGCCGCGCCTTAGGGGATTCACCCCTCCACTTT.